This T cell receptor beta chain was profiled in a study of shared clonotypes between healthy human individuals. Measured with immunoSEQ multiplex PCR; TCRdb has only the in-frame clones, and not every one. This sample has hundreds of thousands of clones, with about 95% found just once. As for this clone: Its antigen remains unknown.

Regarding the study as a whole: Naive CD4 clonotypes were shared across a few donors at about 5.2%.

CDR3 length: 15 amino acids. V lost 5 bases to trimming and J lost 3 bases, with 13 bases between them. CDR1 is SEHNR and CDR2 is FQNEAQ in the germline V gene (reference sequence). The sequencing sample was made of naive CD4+ T cells sorted from blood. Subset in this sample: CD45RA+ positively selected. The TCR sequence derives from a woman aged 25 to 45 in good health. The chain has TRBV7-9 and TRBJ1-4, with D perhaps TRBD1 (5 bases). The CDR3 DNA reads as TGTGCCAGCAGCCCCCCCGGGGGTTCTAATGAAAAACTGTTTTTT. It specifies CASSPPGGSNEKLFF.